Listed here are 32 T cell receptor beta chains from one sample, sequenced in a study of T cells after yellow fever vaccination. TCRdb used MiXCR to reprocess the 5' RACE reads, holding one entry per CDR3 protein. The sample has just under 600,000 distinct CDR3 sequences; approximately 13% are singletons. The source was PBMCs, collected on the day of the yellow fever booster vaccination. Every receptor here comes from a man aged 25-40 years who received the YFV17D yellow fever vaccine.

V is TRBV6-6 and J is TRBJ2-6, with D uncertain. Germline V CDR1 and CDR2: MNHNY, SVGAGI (reference sequence). The CDR3 spans 12 residues. V lost 10 bases to trimming and J lost 0 bases, with 4 bases between them. Here the CDR3 reads CATYSGANVLTF. CDR3 DNA sequence: TGTGCCACATACTCTGGGGCCAACGTCCTGACTTTC.

This rearrangement joins TRBV5-4 to TRBJ1-2, with D hard to call. CDR3 length: 13 amino acids. Germline CDR1 is SGHNT and CDR2 is YYREEE (reference sequence). The V gene lost 0 bases and the J gene lost 8 bases, with 11 bases spanning the gap. The CDR3 spells CASSLAPNRGYTF. The CDR3 DNA reads as TGTGCCAGCAGCTTGGCCCCTAACCGGGGCTACACCTTC.

V and J are TRBV7-2 and TRBJ1-4, with TRBD1 as a possible D gene (5 bases). V lost 5 bases, J lost 6 bases, and 13 bases lay in between. The CDR3 has 14 residues. CDR1 is SGHTA and CDR2 is FQGNSA in the germline V gene. The DNA of the CDR3 is TGTGCCAGCAGCCAAGGACAAGATTATGAAAAACTGTTTTTT. Protein: CASSQGQDYEKLFF. The full variable domain, its missing parts supplied by reference TRBV7-2 and TRBJ1-4, is GAGVSQSPSNKVTEKGKDVELRCDPISGHTALYWYRQSLGQGLEFLIYFQGNSAPDKSGLPSDRFSAERTGGSVSTLTIQRTQQEDSAVYLCASSQGQDYEKLFFGSGTQLSVL.

This clonotype was picked up a small number of times. The V and J genes are TRBV27 and TRBJ2-2; tentatively, D is TRBD1 (6 bases). The CDR3 loop spans 14 amino acids. CDR1 and CDR2 (germline): MNHEY, SMNVEV (reference sequence). V dropped 8 bases and J dropped 5 bases, with 15 bases sitting between them. The CDR3 region has the DNA TGTGCCAGCGAAAACGGAAGGGGGACCGGGGAGCTGTTTTTT. This codes for CASENGRGTGELFF.

The chain combines TRBV12-3 or TRBV12-4 with TRBJ1-1, with a tentative D call TRBD1 (6 bases). The CDR3 totals 14 residues. V was trimmed by 2 bases and J by 6 bases, leaving 13 bases between them. This CDR3 reads CASSLRYRAPEAFF. The CDR3 DNA reads as TGTGCCAGCAGTTTAAGGTACAGGGCACCTGAAGCTTTCTTT.

Comments on this clonotype: This clone may be a read error of a much larger clone one base away. V gene TRBV4-2 combines with J gene TRBJ2-5, with TRBD1 matching 9 bases. CDR1 LGHNA and CDR2 YNFKEQ come from the germline V gene. V shed 4 bases, J shed 5 bases, and the junction held 8 bases outside the gene matches. CDR3 length: 15 residues. CDR3 DNA: TGTGCCAGCAGCCCCGGGACAGGGACAATGGAGACCCAGTACTTC. Translation gives CASSPGTGTMETQYF.

The rearrangement joins TRBV4-2 to TRBJ2-2; 8 bases are shared with TRBD2. Trimming removed 1 base from V and 4 bases from J; junction bases left unmatched: 5. The CDR3 is 16 residues long. The germline CDR1 and CDR2 sequences are LGHNA and YNFKEQ. The CDR3 region has the DNA TGTGCCAGCAGCCAAGTGCCGGGAGGGAGCACCGGGGAGCTGTTTTTT. It is translated as CASSQVPGGSTGELFF.

This clonotype was seen a handful of times. The chain combines TRBV4-3 with TRBJ2-7; TRBD1 matches at 12 bases. The CDR3 has 15 residues. V lost 1 base, J lost 6 bases, and 4 bases stayed unmatched. Germline CDR1 is LGHNA and CDR2 is YSLEER. The CDR3 coding sequence is TGCGCCAGCAGCCAAGTGGGACAGGGGGCTGGCGAGCAGTACTTC. This gives the protein CASSQVGQGAGEQYF.

This chain joins TRBV2 and TRBJ1-1; no definite D call. Germline V gives CDR1 SNHLY, CDR2 FYNNEI. The germline V and J ends were trimmed by 6 bases and 0 bases, with 11 bases remaining between them. The CDR3 spans 14 residues. CDR3 residues: CASRVQIMNTEAFF. Written as DNA, the CDR3 is TGTGCCAGCAGAGTACAGATAATGAACACTGAAGCTTTCTTT.

A word on this clonotype: One end of the junction varies from germline; a read error may be responsible. The gene calls are TRBV20-1 and TRBJ2-1; possibly TRBD2 for D (6 bases). This CDR3 spans 16 amino acids. Germline V CDR1 and CDR2: DFQATT, SNEGSKA (reference sequence). CDR3 nucleotides: TGCTGTGCTACGGGGCATTTGGCGGGGACCTACAATGAGCAGTTCTTC. Its protein product is CCATGHLAGTYNEQFF.

This clonotype was recorded a few times. The rearrangement uses TRBV7-2 and TRBJ2-7; D is possibly TRBD1 (5 bases). There are 12 residues in the CDR3. V was cut by 5 bases and J by 8 bases, with 13 bases left in between. CDR1 and CDR2 from the germline V gene are SGHTA and FQGNSA. CDR3 sequence (DNA): TGTGCCAGCAGCGGCAGCAGGGCGCAGCAGTACTTC. Protein: CASSGSRAQQYF. Using reference TRBV7-2 and TRBJ2-7 for the parts outside the CDR3, the full variable domain is GAGVSQSPSNKVTEKGKDVELRCDPISGHTALYWYRQSLGQGLEFLIYFQGNSAPDKSGLPSDRFSAERTGGSVSTLTIQRTQQEDSAVYLCASSGSRAQQYFGPGTRLTVT.

This clonotype was seen more than once but under ten times. The V and J genes are TRBV9 and TRBJ2-5; perhaps TRBD2 as D (5 bases). This CDR3 has 13 residues. CDR1 and CDR2 from the germline V gene are SGDLS and YYNGEE. The germline V and J ends were trimmed by 0 bases and 5 bases, with 8 bases remaining between them. The DNA of the CDR3 is TGTGCCAGCAGCGTAGGAGGGATGGAGACCCAGTACTTC. This gives the protein CASSVGGMETQYF.

This clonotype occurred once. The chain combines TRBV7-9 with TRBJ1-5; D remains unclear. Germline assignment: CDR1 SEHNR and CDR2 FQNEAQ (reference sequence). Trimming shortened V by 2 bases and J by 6 bases, and 8 bases separated the two germline ends. The CDR3 length is 13 residues. The CDR3: CASSLNSGQPQHF. The CDR3 coding sequence is TGTGCCAGCAGCTTAAACAGCGGTCAGCCCCAGCATTTT. Filled out from reference TRBV7-9 and TRBJ1-5, the complete variable domain reads DTGVSQNPRHKITKRGQNVTFRCDPISEHNRLYWYRQTLGQGPEFLTYFQNEAQLEKSRLLSDRFSAERPKGSFSTLEIQRTEQGDSAMYLCASSLNSGQPQHFGDGTRLSIL.

The chain recombines TRBV28 with TRBJ1-1; 7 positions agree with TRBD1. With V trimmed by 5 bases and J by 7 bases, 10 bases remained unmatched. This CDR3 region has 14 residues. Per germline, CDR1 MDHEN and CDR2 SYDVKM. CDR3 sequence: CASSELGRGSEAFF. The CDR3 DNA reads TGTGCCAGCAGTGAGTTGGGCAGGGGGAGTGAAGCTTTCTTT.

This clonotype appeared a few times. The chain carries TRBV20-1 and TRBJ2-3, with D perhaps TRBD1 (6 bases). Trimming shortened V by 8 bases and J by 3 bases, and 12 bases separated the two germline ends. The CDR3 runs to 12 residues. CDR1 is DFQATT and CDR2 is SNEGSKA in the germline V gene (reference sequence). The DNA for the CDR3 is TGCAGTTCGATACAGGGTACAGATACGCAGTATTTT. This codes for CSSIQGTDTQYF.

This clonotype has a handful of counts. This chain links TRBV6-2 or TRBV6-3 with TRBJ2-1, with TRBD2 identical over 9 bases. With V trimmed by 6 bases and J by 6 bases, 6 bases remained unmatched. The CDR3 runs 14 residues. Germline lookup yields CDR1 MNHEY and CDR2 SVGEGT. The CDR3 nucleotides are TGTGCCAGCAGCCTCCCAGCGGGGGGCAATGAGCAGTTCTTC. Amino acids: CASSLPAGGNEQFF.

This rearrangement joins TRBV5-1 to TRBJ2-5; D might be TRBD1 (5 bases). The V end was cut by 4 bases, the J end by 5 bases, with 15 bases between. Per the germline V gene, CDR1 is SGHRS and CDR2 is YFSETQ. The CDR3 contains 14 residues. DNA of the CDR3: TGCGCCAGCAGCCGGAAGGATGGGGCGGAGACCCAGTACTTC. The encoded protein is CASSRKDGAETQYF.

This clonotype was counted a few times. The rearrangement links TRBV2 to TRBJ2-1; weak D call: TRBD1 (5 bases). Per the germline V gene, CDR1 is SNHLY and CDR2 is FYNNEI. This CDR3 is built from 16 residues. Trimming took off 4 bases at V and 2 bases at J, with 15 bases between the two ends. CDR3 nucleotides: TGTGCCAGCAGTGCCAATGGTTTAGGGGCCTACAATGAGCAGTTCTTC. Amino acid sequence: CASSANGLGAYNEQFF.

This clonotype was seen more than once but under ten times. The genes are TRBV12-3 or TRBV12-4 and TRBJ2-2; maybe TRBD1 (5 bases). This CDR3 spans 15 amino acids. With 6 bases removed from V and 4 bases from J, the gap between germline ends came to 15 bases. The CDR3 DNA is TGTGCCAGCAGGCCCTCAGGGAAGGGCACCGGGGAGCTGTTTTTT. Amino acids: CASRPSGKGTGELFF.

There are many counts of this clonotype. J is TRBJ2-1 and V is TRBV14; 8 bases fit TRBD2. The CDR3 is 14 residues long. The trim removed 4 bases at V and 6 bases at J, leaving 5 bases unmatched. Germline V CDR1 and CDR2: SGHDN, FVKESK. The CDR3 coding sequence is TGTGCCAGCAGCCTAGCGGGACCCGCCAATGAGCAGTTCTTC. Amino acids: CASSLAGPANEQFF.

The sample holds a few counts of this clonotype. V gene TRBV20-1 combines with J gene TRBJ2-2; 9 positions agree with TRBD2. CDR1 and CDR2 (germline): DFQATT, SNEGSKA (reference sequence). The junction had 5 bases not matched to a gene; V was cut back by 5 bases and J by 4 bases. The CDR3 contains 14 residues. This chain's CDR3 is CSALAGAGTGELFF. The CDR3 DNA follows: TGCAGTGCTTTAGCGGGAGCTGGCACCGGGGAGCTGTTTTTT.

The chain uses TRBV4-2 and TRBJ2-2; TRBD2 is a possible D gene (5 bases). Germline V gene data show CDR1 as LGHNA and CDR2 as YNFKEQ. Trimming shortened V by 4 bases and J by 2 bases, and 11 bases separated the two germline ends. The CDR3 contains 15 residues. In nucleotides, the CDR3 is TGTGCCAGCAGCCTCGGACTGAAAAACACCGGGGAGCTGTTTTTT. Translating gives CASSLGLKNTGELFF.

CDR3 nucleotide sequence: TGTGCCAGCAGGCCGGCTAGCGGGAGCAATGAGCAGTTCTTC. Encoded protein: CASRPASGSNEQFF. This rearrangement joins TRBV6-4 to TRBJ2-1; 10 bases fit TRBD2. The V segment lost 6 bases and the J segment 6 bases; nucleotides outside the gene matches: 5. Per germline, CDR1 MRHNA and CDR2 SNTAGT. This CDR3 comprises 14 residues.

The V and J genes are TRBV19 and TRBJ1-2; 8 bases align to TRBD1. The J segment lost 5 bases and the V segment lost 3 bases, leaving 2 bases of the junction unmatched. The CDR3 totals 13 residues. Germline V gene data show CDR1 as LNHDA and CDR2 as SQIVND (reference sequence). The CDR3 loop is CASSIDRGYGYTF. The CDR3 nucleotides read TGTGCCAGTAGTATCGACAGGGGTTATGGCTACACCTTC.

The V gene is TRBV6-5, the J gene TRBJ2-2, with D unclear. The CDR3 has 13 residues. The germline V gene encodes CDR1 MNHEY and CDR2 SVGAGI. Between the trimmed V and J ends, which lost 3 bases and 6 bases, there was a span of 8 bases. The CDR3 coding sequence is TGTGCCAGCAGTTATTGGGCCCCCGGGGAGCTGTTTTTT. Residues: CASSYWAPGELFF.

There are a few counts of this clonotype. V and J are TRBV20-1 and TRBJ2-7; 8 nucleotides match TRBD1. V gave up 0 bases and J gave up 0 bases; unmatched junction bases: 4. This CDR3 has 15 amino acids. The germline CDR1 and CDR2 sequences are DFQATT and SNEGSKA (reference sequence). The CDR3 reads CSARDAGTGSYEQYF. CDR3 DNA: TGCAGTGCTAGAGACGCCGGGACAGGCTCCTACGAGCAGTACTTC.

This clonotype was seen a handful of times. The V gene is TRBV15, the J gene TRBJ2-5; 8 bases line up with TRBD2. The CDR3 is made up of 13 amino acids. Germline CDR1 reads LNHNV; CDR2 reads YYDKDF (reference sequence). The junction had 5 bases not matched to a gene; V was cut back by 7 bases and J by 4 bases. The CDR3 nucleotides are TGTGCCACCAACAGCGGGAGAACAGAGACCCAGTACTTC. This encodes CATNSGRTETQYF.

The V and J genes are TRBV20-1 and TRBJ2-7; 7 nucleotides agree with TRBD1. Trimming cost V 6 bases and J 7 bases; bases outside gene matches: 15. The CDR3 covers 14 residues. CDR1 is DFQATT and CDR2 is SNEGSKA in the germline V gene (reference sequence). In DNA, the CDR3 is TGCAGTGCCATAAACCCGGGACAGAGTAAAGAGCAGTACTTC. It translates to CSAINPGQSKEQYF.

The chain links TRBV7-2 to TRBJ2-1; 9 positions match TRBD2. The V gene's germline CDR1 is SGHTA and CDR2 FQGNSA. The CDR3 has 16 residues. With V trimmed by 6 bases and J by 5 bases, 11 bases remained unmatched. CDR3 in DNA: TGTGCCAGCAGTTATGCGGGGACTAGCTATAACAATGAGCAGTTCTTC. Its protein is CASSYAGTSYNNEQFF.

This clonotype has more than one count but fewer than ten. The chain carries TRBV20-1 and TRBJ2-1; D gene uncertain. The germline V gene encodes CDR1 DFQATT and CDR2 SNEGSKA (reference sequence). Trimming removed 0 bases at V and 5 bases at J, with 8 bases between. This CDR3 has 13 residues. The DNA of the CDR3 is TGCAGTGCTAGAGATTGGGCGGACAATGAGCAGTTCTTC. Translating gives CSARDWADNEQFF.

The rearrangement links TRBV6-5 to TRBJ2-7; 8 bases line up with TRBD2. Trimming at V came to 4 bases and at J to 2 bases, leaving 4 bases not matched to a gene. The germline CDR1 and CDR2 sequences are MNHEY and SVGAGI. The CDR3 spans 14 residues. The CDR3 region has the DNA TGTGCCAGCAGTTCTATAGCGGGAACCTACGAGCAGTACTTC. It yields the protein CASSSIAGTYEQYF.

This clonotype occurred a few times. The chain has TRBV6-1 and TRBJ1-2; TRBD1 agrees at 11 bases. From germline, CDR1 is MNHNS and CDR2 SASEGT. The CDR3 is 15 amino acids. V lost 6 bases and J lost 4; bases outside the gene matches: 7. The CDR3 spells CASRGQGAESYGYTF. The CDR3 nucleotides are TGTGCCAGCAGAGGACAGGGGGCCGAGAGCTATGGCTACACCTTC.